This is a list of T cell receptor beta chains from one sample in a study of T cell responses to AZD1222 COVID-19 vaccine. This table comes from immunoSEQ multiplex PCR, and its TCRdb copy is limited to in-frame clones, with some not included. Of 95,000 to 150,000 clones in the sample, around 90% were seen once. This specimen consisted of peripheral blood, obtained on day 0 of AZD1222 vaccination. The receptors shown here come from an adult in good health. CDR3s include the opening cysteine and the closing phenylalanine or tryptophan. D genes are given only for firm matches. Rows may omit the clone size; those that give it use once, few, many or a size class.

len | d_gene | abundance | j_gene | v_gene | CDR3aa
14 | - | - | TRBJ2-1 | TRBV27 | CASSQGTAYNEQFF
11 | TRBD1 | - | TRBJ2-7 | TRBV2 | CAGTGSYEQYF
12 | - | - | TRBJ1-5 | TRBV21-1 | CASSKQNQPQHF
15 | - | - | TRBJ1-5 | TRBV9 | CASSGGQGSNQPQHF
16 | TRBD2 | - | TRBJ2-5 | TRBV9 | CASSATRISRGGTQYF
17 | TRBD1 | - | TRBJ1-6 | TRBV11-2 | CASSPPRGQSLNSPLHF
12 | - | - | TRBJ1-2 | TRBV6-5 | CATADSNYGYTF
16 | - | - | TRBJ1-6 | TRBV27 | CASSFRGVSYNSPLHF
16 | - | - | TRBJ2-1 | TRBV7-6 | CASSLRGGGRYNEQFF
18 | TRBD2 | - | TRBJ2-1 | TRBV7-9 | CASSLGILAGALYNEQFF
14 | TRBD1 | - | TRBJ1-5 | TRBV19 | CASSISGGSQPQHF
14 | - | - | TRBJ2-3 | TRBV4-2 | CASSQRLATDTQYF
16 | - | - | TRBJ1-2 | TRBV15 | CATSRGHRERNYGYTF
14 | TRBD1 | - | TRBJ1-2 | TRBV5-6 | CASSLVGQGSGYTF
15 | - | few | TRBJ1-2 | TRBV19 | CASSIVPRGDYGYTF
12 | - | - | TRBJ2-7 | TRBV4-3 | CASRGYRTEQYF
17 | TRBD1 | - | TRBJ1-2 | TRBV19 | CASSISQGGTAPYGYTF
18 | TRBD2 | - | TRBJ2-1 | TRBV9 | CASSPGGLAGLMHNEQFF
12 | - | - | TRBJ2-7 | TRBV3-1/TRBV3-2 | CASSRQRHEQYF
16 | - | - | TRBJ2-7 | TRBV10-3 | CAISEPPVGQSYEQYF
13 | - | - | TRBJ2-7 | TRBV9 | CASSDSTTYEQYF
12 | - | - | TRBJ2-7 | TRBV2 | CAIVYPPGEQYF
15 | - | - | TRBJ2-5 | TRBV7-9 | CASSSPWGTQETQYF
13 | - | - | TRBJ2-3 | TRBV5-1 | CASSLQGTDTQYF
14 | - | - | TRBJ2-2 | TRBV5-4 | CASSLRGASGELFF
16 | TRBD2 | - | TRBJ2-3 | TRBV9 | CASSPTSGGPTDTQYF
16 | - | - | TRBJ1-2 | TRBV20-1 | CSASNRTAARGYGYTF
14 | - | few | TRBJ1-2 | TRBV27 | CASRPTGGNYGYTF
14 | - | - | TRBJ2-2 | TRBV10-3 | CAISEAADTGELFF
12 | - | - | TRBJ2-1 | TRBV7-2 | CASSLRVGEQFF
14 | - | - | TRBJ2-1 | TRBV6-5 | CASSYLATYNEQFF
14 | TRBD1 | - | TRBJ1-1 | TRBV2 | CASRAGTAGTEAFF
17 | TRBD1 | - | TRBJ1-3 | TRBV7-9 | CASSPPGQVISGNTIYF
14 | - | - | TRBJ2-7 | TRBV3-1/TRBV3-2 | CASSRGAGPYEQYF
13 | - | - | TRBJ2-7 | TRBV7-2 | CASSLEGGGEQYF
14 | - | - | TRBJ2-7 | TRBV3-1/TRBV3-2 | CASSQVVRGYEQYF
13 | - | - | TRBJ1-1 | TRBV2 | CASVTEMNTEAFF
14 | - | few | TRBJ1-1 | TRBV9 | CASSARVGNTEAFF
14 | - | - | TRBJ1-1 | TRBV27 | CASSLSEAGTEAFF
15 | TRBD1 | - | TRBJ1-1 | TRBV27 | CASSSDRGPYTEAFF
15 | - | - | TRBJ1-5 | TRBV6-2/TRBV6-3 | CASSPPGEGNQPQHF
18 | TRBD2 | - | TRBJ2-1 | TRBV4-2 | CASSQHVPSGGQYNEQFF
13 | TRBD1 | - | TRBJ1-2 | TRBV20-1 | CSASLTGRYGYTF
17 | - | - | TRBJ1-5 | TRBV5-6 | CASSSGPTTYSNQPQHF
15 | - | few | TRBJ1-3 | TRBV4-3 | CASSQDGSSGNTIYF
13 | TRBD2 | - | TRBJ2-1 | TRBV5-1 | CASSFRGDNEQFF
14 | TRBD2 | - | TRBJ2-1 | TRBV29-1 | CSVDRGGLYNEQFF
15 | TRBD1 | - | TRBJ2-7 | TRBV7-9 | CASSEDGTGGHEQYF